The rows below give T cell receptor beta chains drawn from one sample of a study of T cell responses to AZD1222 COVID-19 vaccine. Repertoires were generated with immunoSEQ multiplex PCR, while TCRdb's copy carries only in-frame clones and drops some. The sample contains tens of thousands of clones, around 82% of which appear only once. This material consisted of peripheral blood, taken 28 days after the second AZD1222 dose. These TCRs come from an adult who received the AZD1222 COVID-19 vaccine. CDR3s include the opening cysteine and the closing phenylalanine or tryptophan. D genes are given only for firm matches. Part of the rows lack a size; the others show once, few, many or a class for expanded clones.

d_call	j_call	clone_size	v_call	cdr3_aa	cdr3_nt
.	TRBJ1-5	.	TRBV6-1	CASSELWGQPQHF	TGTGCCAGCAGTGAACTGTGGGGCCAGCCCCAGCATTTT
TRBD1	TRBJ2-7	.	TRBV27	CASSYGYDRDRVHEQYF	TGTGCCAGCAGTTATGGCTACGACCGGGACAGGGTACACGAGCAGTACTTC
.	TRBJ2-7	.	TRBV11-2	CASSFRGASSYEQYF	TGTGCCAGCAGTTTCAGGGGGGCAAGCTCCTACGAGCAGTACTTC
.	TRBJ2-1	few	TRBV5-8	CASSPHGTYNEQFF	TGTGCCAGCAGCCCCCACGGCACTTACAATGAGCAGTTCTTC
.	TRBJ1-2	.	TRBV4-3	CASSQVGGLYGYTF	TGCGCCAGCAGCCAAGTCGGGGGGCTGTATGGCTACACCTTC
.	TRBJ1-3	.	TRBV6-5	CASSLTAGNTIYF	TGTGCCAGCAGTTTGACAGCAGGAAACACCATATATTTT
TRBD1	TRBJ2-3	.	TRBV11-2	CASSRQGRVTDTQYF	TGTGCCAGCAGCCGACAGGGGCGGGTCACAGATACGCAGTATTTT
.	TRBJ2-1	.	TRBV18	CASSPSTSRNNEQFF	TGTGCCAGCTCACCTTCCACTAGCCGAAACAATGAGCAGTTCTTC
.	TRBJ1-2	.	TRBV28	CASTSFYGYTF	TGTGCCAGCACAAGTTTCTATGGCTACACCTTC
.	TRBJ1-5	few	TRBV12-3/TRBV12-4	CASSKSNQPQHF	TGTGCCAGCAGTAAGAGCAATCAGCCCCAGCATTTT
TRBD1	TRBJ2-7	few	TRBV7-2	CASSWTGGSYEQYF	TGTGCCAGCAGCTGGACAGGGGGAAGTTACGAGCAGTACTTC
.	TRBJ1-5	.	TRBV7-9	CASSVDSQPQHF	TGTGCCAGCAGCGTCGATAGTCAGCCCCAGCATTTT
TRBD1	TRBJ1-2	.	TRBV7-8	CASSLSQQGSFSYGYTF	TGTGCCAGCAGCTTGTCCCAACAGGGGTCTTTCAGCTATGGCTACACCTTC
.	TRBJ2-5	.	TRBV2	CASSPGPRETQYF	TGTGCCAGCAGCCCAGGGCCCCGGGAGACCCAGTACTTC
.	TRBJ2-7	.	TRBV19	CASSIGVDKGSYEQYF	TGTGCCAGTAGTATTGGCGTCGACAAGGGGAGCTACGAGCAGTACTTC
TRBD1	TRBJ1-5	.	TRBV9	CASSVGTGGVQPQHF	TGTGCCAGCAGCGTTGGGACAGGGGGCGTTCAGCCCCAGCATTTT
TRBD1	TRBJ1-5	.	TRBV28	CASSSGQGARQPQHF	TGTGCCAGCAGCTCAGGCCAGGGGGCGCGTCAGCCCCAGCATTTT
.	TRBJ2-3	few	TRBV7-9	CASGERDTQYF	TGTGCCAGCGGGGAGAGAGATACGCAGTATTTT
.	TRBJ2-7	.	TRBV6-5	CASSSFPGRGSGEQYF	TGTGCCAGCAGTTCGTTCCCGGGACGGGGTTCGGGTGAGCAGTACTTC
.	TRBJ2-3	.	TRBV18	CASSPQGPASGDTQYF	TGTGCCAGCTCACCACAGGGACCCGCCTCGGGAGATACGCAGTATTTT
.	TRBJ2-3	.	TRBV3-1/TRBV3-2	CASSLSGRESSDTQYF	TGTGCCAGCAGCCTGTCCGGCCGGGAGTCCTCAGATACGCAGTATTTT
.	TRBJ1-1	.	TRBV11-2	CASSPPGGWTEAFF	TGTGCCAGCAGCCCCCCGGGGGGGTGGACTGAAGCTTTCTTT
.	TRBJ2-5	.	TRBV5-4	CASSLGGASGQETQYF	TGTGCCAGCAGCTTGGGGGGGGCTAGCGGCCAAGAGACCCAGTACTTC
TRBD2	TRBJ2-1	once	TRBV28	CASRQPAGTSLLYEQFF	TGTGCCAGCAGACAACCCGCCGGGACTAGCCTTCTCTATGAGCAGTTCTTC
.	TRBJ2-7	.	TRBV28	CASSLGQSYEQYF	TGTGCCAGCAGTCTAGGACAGTCCTACGAGCAGTACTTC
TRBD1	TRBJ1-2	few	TRBV7-9	CASGTGGSYTF	TGTGCCAGTGGGACAGGGGGGAGCTACACCTTC
TRBD1	TRBJ1-3	.	TRBV19	CASSTYRDSRNTIYF	TGTGCCAGTAGTACCTACCGGGACAGCAGAAACACCATATATTTT
TRBD2	TRBJ2-2	.	TRBV2	CASSGIGLAEATGELFF	TGTGCCAGCAGTGGGATAGGACTAGCGGAAGCCACCGGGGAGCTGTTTTTT
TRBD1	TRBJ1-6	.	TRBV9	CASSNSGGHNSPLHF	TGTGCCAGCAGCAACTCAGGGGGCCATAATTCACCCCTCCACTTT
.	TRBJ2-1	.	TRBV7-2	CASSPIGGTPARGYNEQFF	TGTGCCAGCAGCCCGATAGGCGGGACACCGGCCCGGGGCTACAATGAGCAGTTCTTC
.	TRBJ1-1	.	TRBV28	CASIWGRSLNTEAFF	TGTGCCAGCATCTGGGGCAGAAGTTTGAACACTGAAGCTTTCTTT
.	TRBJ1-5	once	TRBV27	CASSLGLAQPQHF	TGTGCCAGCAGTTTAGGCCTGGCTCAGCCCCAGCATTTT
TRBD2	TRBJ2-1	.	TRBV3-1/TRBV3-2	CASSGELAGKTYNEQFF	TGTGCCAGCAGCGGCGAACTAGCGGGGAAAACCTACAATGAGCAGTTCTTC
.	TRBJ2-7	.	TRBV20-1	CSADEGLEQYF	TGCAGTGCTGACGAAGGCCTCGAGCAGTACTTC
TRBD1	TRBJ2-1	.	TRBV7-2	CASRTGGRLGTYNEQFF	TGTGCCAGCAGGACAGGGGGCCGTTTGGGAACGTACAATGAGCAGTTCTTC
.	TRBJ2-7	.	TRBV18	CASSPVSSYEQYF	TGTGCCAGCTCACCAGTCAGCTCCTACGAGCAGTACTTC
.	TRBJ1-6	.	TRBV9	CASSPEGSPLHF	TGTGCCAGCAGCCCTGAGGGTTCACCCCTCCACTTT
TRBD1	TRBJ2-3	.	TRBV9	CARTPDRGDTQYF	TGTGCCAGGACCCCCGACAGGGGCGATACGCAGTATTTT
TRBD2	TRBJ2-1	few	TRBV5-1	CASSPTFTSGPYNEQFF	TGCGCCAGCAGCCCAACTTTCACTAGCGGGCCATACAATGAGCAGTTCTTC
.	TRBJ1-1	.	TRBV25-1	CASSDQVNTEAFF	TGTGCCAGCAGTGACCAGGTGAACACTGAAGCTTTCTTT
TRBD2	TRBJ2-5	few	TRBV6-6	CATSRGGQETQYF	TGTGCCACCAGCCGGGGGGGACAAGAGACCCAGTACTTC
TRBD1	TRBJ2-1	.	TRBV19	CASTDRTGRYNEQFF	TGTGCCAGTACCGATCGGACAGGGCGATACAATGAGCAGTTCTTC
.	TRBJ2-1	few	TRBV30	CAWSLMDNEQFF	TGTGCCTGGAGTTTGATGGACAATGAGCAGTTCTTC
TRBD2	TRBJ2-7	.	TRBV9	CASSVEIAGRNEQYF	TGTGCCAGCAGCGTAGAAATAGCGGGGAGGAACGAGCAGTACTTC
.	TRBJ1-4	.	TRBV24-1	CATSDSGTYGTNEKLFF	TGTGCCACCAGTGATTCGGGGACATACGGAACTAATGAAAAACTGTTTTTT
.	TRBJ2-7	.	TRBV10-2	CASSTSSGGLVYEQYF	TGCGCCAGCAGTACCTCCTCCGGGGGCCTTGTTTACGAGCAGTACTTC
.	TRBJ2-3	.	TRBV19	CASSIGETNTDTQYF	TGTGCCAGTAGTATAGGTGAGACTAACACAGATACGCAGTATTTT
.	TRBJ2-6	.	TRBV30	CAWSLGSGANVLTF	TGTGCCTGGAGTCTGGGCTCTGGGGCCAACGTCCTGACTTTC
TRBD1	TRBJ1-6	.	TRBV30	CAWSGGTGNSPLHF	TGTGCCTGGAGCGGGGGGACAGGGAATTCACCCCTCCACTTT
.	TRBJ1-6	.	TRBV19	CASSTTGTQDSPLHF	TGTGCCAGTAGTACTACAGGGACTCAGGATTCACCCCTCCACTTT
.	TRBJ1-1	once	TRBV9	CASSVGSGNTEAFF	TGTGCCAGCAGCGTAGGCTCTGGGAACACTGAAGCTTTCTTT
.	TRBJ1-3	few	TRBV7-2	CASSLGVSGNTIYF	TGTGCCAGCAGCTTAGGGGTGTCTGGAAACACCATATATTTT
TRBD2	TRBJ2-7	once	TRBV4-3	CASSPGLAGLGGEQYF	TGCGCCAGCAGCCCCGGCCTAGCGGGATTGGGCGGCGAGCAGTACTTC
TRBD1	TRBJ1-2	.	TRBV25-1	CASSELGTGGMDGYTF	TGTGCCAGCAGTGAATTGGGGACAGGGGGCATGGATGGCTACACCTTC